Each of the 30 T cell receptor beta chains below was sequenced from the same sample in a study of regulatory T cells in long-lasting Graves disease. The time point is: newly diagnosed GD, antithyroid drugs for less than 3 months. PBMCs provided the RNA from which the TCR library was made. Through Arm-PCR of CDR3 regions and iRepertoire HTBI primers, TCR beta libraries were built. TCRdb re-called the multiplex PCR reads with MiXCR, one entry per CDR3 protein. The repertoire includes roughly 220,000 distinct CDR3 sequences, about 18% of them detected once, and approximately 24% sits in the top ten. This specimen consisted of peripheral blood mononuclear cells (PBMCs), obtained at new diagnosis, from a patient treated with antithyroid drugs. The receptors come from a female donor with Graves disease.

There are a few counts of this clonotype. The chain links TRBV20-1 to TRBJ2-2; D unclear. The CDR3 spans 14 residues. Trimming took 6 bases from V and 2 from J, leaving 13 bases between them. Germline lookup yields CDR1 DFQATT and CDR2 SNEGSKA (reference sequence). The CDR3 sequence is CSAAGRTNTGELFF. The CDR3 DNA reads as TGCAGTGCGGCCGGACGGACCAACACCGGGGAGCTGTTTTTT.

In this sample, this clonotype turned up many times. The CDR3 here is CASSNTGRDEKLFF. The CDR3 DNA is TGTGCCAGCAGCAATACAGGGAGGGATGAAAAACTGTTTTTT. The chain combines TRBV7-6 with TRBJ1-4; tentative D call: TRBD1 (6 bases). This CDR3 is 14 amino acids long. The ends were cut back, 5 bases at V and 6 bases at J, with 13 bases in the middle. Germline V CDR1 and CDR2: SGHVS, FNYEAQ.

This clonotype came up many times. This chain links TRBV4-1 with TRBJ2-5; 9 nucleotides align to TRBD2. The V segment lost 4 bases and the J segment 5 bases; nucleotides outside the gene matches: 5. Germline CDR1 MGHRA, CDR2 YSYEKL. The CDR3 has 14 residues. CDR3 sequence (DNA): TGCGCCAGCAGCCTAGCGGGAGTGGTTGAGACCCAGTACTTC. It encodes CASSLAGVVETQYF.

This clonotype occurred a few times. This chain joins TRBV5-4 and TRBJ2-5; D gene unclear. V dropped 0 bases and J dropped 1 base, with 4 bases sitting between them. The CDR3 runs 13 residues. CDR1 and CDR2 from the germline V gene are SGHNT and YYREEE (reference sequence). CDR3 sequence reads: CASSLESQETQYF. CDR3 in DNA: TGTGCCAGCAGCTTGGAGTCCCAAGAGACCCAGTACTTC.

This clonotype has a handful of counts. This chain joins TRBV20-1 and TRBJ2-5; D possibly corresponds to TRBD2 (5 bases). CDR3 length: 13 residues. Trimming took 6 bases from V and 5 from J, leaving 16 bases between them. CDR1 and CDR2 (germline): DFQATT, SNEGSKA (reference sequence). For the CDR3, the DNA is TGCAGTGCGGCCACCACTAGGGAGGAGACCCAGTACTTC. This gives the protein CSAATTREETQYF.

The chain joins TRBV2 to TRBJ2-6, with 10 bases matching TRBD2. There are 15 residues in the CDR3. The V gene's germline CDR1 is SNHLY and CDR2 FYNNEI. With V trimmed by 7 bases and J by 4 bases, 4 bases remained unmatched. CDR3: CASMGLARGANVLTF. The CDR3 DNA sequence: TGTGCCAGCATGGGACTAGCGCGAGGGGCCAACGTCCTGACTTTC.

In its sample, this clonotype was seen many times. The J gene is TRBJ1-1, the V gene TRBV5-1; the D is unclear. Deletions cut 0 bases from V and 0 bases from J, with 12 bases between. CDR1 and CDR2 from the germline V gene are SGHRS and YFSETQ. CDR3 length equals 16 residues. CDR3: CASSLEGFLLNTEAFF. For the CDR3, the DNA is TGCGCCAGCAGCTTGGAAGGATTCCTTTTGAACACTGAAGCTTTCTTT.

This clonotype has ten or more counts. The chain recombines TRBV27 with TRBJ2-2; 12 positions match TRBD2. Losses at the gene ends were 3 bases for V and 3 bases for J; bases not matched to a gene: 11. The CDR3 spans 19 residues. Germline V lookup: CDR1 MNHEY, CDR2 SMNVEV (reference sequence). CDR3 in DNA: TGTGCCAGCAGTTTGGGGCTAGCGGGAGGGAGGGGTTACACCGGGGAGCTGTTTTTT. This gives the protein CASSLGLAGGRGYTGELFF.

This clonotype was picked up many times. In DNA, the CDR3 is TGTGCCAGCAGCCAAGCCGGGACAGGCAAATGGGCCCAGTACTTC. It specifies CASSQAGTGKWAQYF. The V gene is TRBV3-1, the J gene TRBJ2-5; 8 bases are shared with TRBD1. The CDR3 is 15 amino acids. The germline gives CDR1 LGHDT, CDR2 YNNKEL (reference sequence). Trimming took 1 base from V and 9 from J; bases not matched to a gene: 10.

This clonotype was seen many times. The V call is TRBV6-2 or TRBV6-3, the J call TRBJ2-1; 7 bases are shared with TRBD2. With 4 bases clipped from V and 0 bases from J, the junction kept 12 bases outside the gene matches. Germline V lookup: CDR1 MNHEY, CDR2 SVGEGT. The CDR3 has 18 amino acids. CDR3 sequence: CASSSILGGGSSYNEQFF. The CDR3 coding sequence is TGTGCCAGCAGTTCCATACTTGGGGGGGGGAGCTCCTACAATGAGCAGTTCTTC.

There are a few counts of this clonotype. The chain has TRBV30 and TRBJ2-2; 7 bases are shared with TRBD1. The CDR3 has 14 residues. After removal of 3 bases from V and 6 bases from J, the junction contained 7 bases not matched to a gene. Germline V gene sequence: CDR1 GTSNPN, CDR2 SVGIG (reference sequence). CDR3 amino acids: CAWRDTGVAGELFF. The CDR3 DNA is TGTGCCTGGAGGGATACAGGGGTCGCCGGGGAGCTGTTTTTT.

This clonotype was picked up many times. This chain connects TRBV9 to TRBJ2-5, with TRBD2 as a possible D gene (7 bases). This CDR3 is built from 14 residues. Trimming removed 4 bases from V and 2 bases from J, with 12 bases in between. Per the germline V gene, CDR1 is SGDLS and CDR2 is YYNGEE. This CDR3 is CASSWGGGQETQYF. The CDR3 region has the DNA TGTGCCAGCAGCTGGGGAGGGGGGCAAGAGACCCAGTACTTC.

This clonotype was seen at least ten times. The CDR3 reads CASSFGTSGRYGANVLTF. Written as DNA, the CDR3 is TGTGCCAGCAGCTTCGGGACTAGCGGGAGGTACGGGGCCAACGTCCTGACTTTC. This chain joins TRBV7-9 and TRBJ2-6; TRBD2 aligns across 15 bases. Germline V gives CDR1 SEHNR, CDR2 FQNEAQ (reference sequence). Trimming at V came to 3 bases and at J to 4 bases, leaving 4 bases not matched to a gene. This CDR3 has 18 residues.

This clonotype was seen only a few times. The chain uses TRBV24-1 and TRBJ2-1; TRBD2 agrees at 9 bases. V was clipped by 9 bases and J by 8 bases; unmatched bases: 10. This CDR3 region has 14 residues. The germline V gene encodes CDR1 KGHDR and CDR2 SFDVKD. CDR3 DNA sequence: TGTGCCACCGCTCGACTAGCGGACCCGGATGAGCAGTTCTTC. As protein: CATARLADPDEQFF.

In its sample, this clonotype was seen a few times. Only one base separates this from a far larger clonotype, so it likely reflects a read error. J is TRBJ1-2 and V is TRBV2, with D maybe TRBD1 (5 bases). The CDR3 contains 14 residues. Germline V lookup: CDR1 SNHLY, CDR2 FYNNEI. In DNA, the CDR3 is TGTGCCAGCAGTTTGGGGCACAAGGGCTATGGCTACGCCTTC. Translation: CASSLGHKGYGYAF.

This clonotype was recorded many times. The chain carries TRBV19 and TRBJ1-1; the D gene is possibly TRBD1 (6 bases). V was clipped by 7 bases and J by 1 base, with 10 bases between them. Germline lookup yields CDR1 LNHDA and CDR2 SQIVND (reference sequence). CDR3 length: 13 amino acids. CDR3 protein: CASTRGANTEAFF. The CDR3 DNA is TGTGCCAGTACCCGGGGGGCGAACACTGAAGCTTTCTTT.

This clonotype was observed at least ten times. J is TRBJ2-7 and V is TRBV3-1; D may be TRBD2 (6 bases). The CDR3 is made up of 13 amino acids. V lost 4 bases, J lost 3 bases, and 10 bases lay in between. Germline V gives CDR1 LGHDT, CDR2 YNNKEL (reference sequence). For the CDR3, the DNA is TGTGCCAGCAGCCTTGGACTATTCTACGAGCAGTACTTC. Translated: CASSLGLFYEQYF.

This clonotype was seen repeatedly, ten times or more. The chain uses TRBV19 and TRBJ2-5; D remains ambiguous. Germline assignment: CDR1 LNHDA and CDR2 SQIVND (reference sequence). With 1 base removed from V and 1 base from J, the gap between germline ends came to 7 bases. This CDR3 is 14 amino acids long. This chain's CDR3 is CASSIGQLQETQYF. In DNA, the CDR3 is TGTGCCAGTAGTATAGGCCAGCTCCAAGAGACCCAGTACTTC.

The rearrangement links TRBV30 to TRBJ1-2, with 7 bases that match TRBD1. The V gene's germline CDR1 is GTSNPN and CDR2 SVGIG (reference sequence). V lost 2 bases to trimming and J lost 0 bases; unmatched junction nucleotides: 9. This CDR3 region has 16 residues. The CDR3 DNA sequence: TGTGCCTGGAGTCGGGCAGGGGGTACAGCTAACTATGGCTACACCTTC. It translates to CAWSRAGGTANYGYTF.

The rearrangement joins TRBV24-1 to TRBJ2-1, with 7 bases fitting TRBD1. CDR1 and CDR2 (germline): KGHDR, SFDVKD. This CDR3 spans 13 amino acids. The V gene end was trimmed by 7 bases and the J gene end by 6 bases; junction bases not matched to a gene: 5. CDR3 sequence (DNA): TGTGCCACCAGGGCTACAGGGGTCAATGAGCAGTTCTTC. Translated, it gives CATRATGVNEQFF.

This clonotype was observed at least ten times. The chain couples TRBV11-2 to TRBJ2-5; D call uncertain. Trimming took off 2 bases at V and 2 bases at J, with 9 bases between the two ends. Germline CDR1 is SGHAT and CDR2 is FQNNGV. The CDR3 has 14 residues. The CDR3 protein is CASSLNSLQETQYF. The CDR3 DNA reads TGTGCCAGCAGCTTAAACAGCCTACAAGAGACCCAGTACTTC.

At least ten counts were recorded for this clonotype. CDR3 region: CSVDRGRSDEQYF. The CDR3, as DNA: TGCAGCGTCGACAGGGGAAGGAGCGACGAGCAGTACTTC. The chain recombines TRBV29-1 with TRBJ2-7; 8 nucleotides match TRBD1. V lost 6 bases and J lost 5; bases outside the gene matches: 9. This CDR3 region has 13 residues. Per germline, CDR1 SQVTM and CDR2 ANQGSEA.

The chain links TRBV5-1 to TRBJ2-1; 9 bases map to TRBD2. Losses at the gene ends were 4 bases for V and 6 bases for J; bases not matched to a gene: 11. Germline V lookup: CDR1 SGHRS, CDR2 YFSETQ. The CDR3 is 16 residues long. The CDR3 loop is CASSAAGGRDINEQFF. Here the CDR3 DNA reads TGCGCCAGCAGCGCTGCGGGAGGGAGGGATATCAATGAGCAGTTCTTC.

The rearrangement joins TRBV28 to TRBJ2-1; 8 bases match TRBD1. V lost 6 bases and J lost 8; bases outside the gene matches: 6. The CDR3 spans 13 residues. The germline gives CDR1 MDHEN, CDR2 SYDVKM. This chain's CDR3 is CASSRDRMDEQFF. The DNA for the CDR3 is TGTGCCAGCAGCCGGGACAGGATGGATGAGCAGTTCTTC.

Ten or more counts support this clonotype. The gene calls are TRBV18 and TRBJ1-2, with a possible D match to TRBD1 (6 bases). The V end was cut by 3 bases, the J end by 4 bases, with 12 bases between. The germline CDR1 and CDR2 sequences are KGHSH and LQKENI. CDR3 length equals 14 residues. In DNA, the CDR3 is TGTGCCAGCTCACCCATACAGGGCTCCTATGGCTACACCTTC. Amino acids: CASSPIQGSYGYTF. The whole variable domain, remainder taken from reference TRBV18 and TRBJ1-2, is NAGVMQNPRHLVRRRGQEARLRCSPMKGHSHVYWYRQLPEEGLKFMVYLQKENIIDESGMPKERFSAEFPKEGPSILRIQQVVRGDSAAYFCASSPIQGSYGYTFGSGTRLTVV.

Ten or more counts support this clonotype. The chain uses TRBV7-2 and TRBJ2-1, with D perhaps matching TRBD1 or TRBD2 (5 bases each). V lost 4 bases to trimming and J lost 9 bases, with 10 bases between them. This CDR3 is built from 12 residues. Germline lookup yields CDR1 SGHTA and CDR2 FQGNSA. The CDR3 is CASSSGTFEQFF. The CDR3 DNA is TGTGCCAGCAGCTCCGGGACCTTTGAGCAGTTCTTC. The variable domain in full, completed from reference TRBV7-2 and TRBJ2-1, reads GAGVSQSPSNKVTEKGKDVELRCDPISGHTALYWYRQSLGQGLEFLIYFQGNSAPDKSGLPSDRFSAERTGGSVSTLTIQRTQQEDSAVYLCASSSGTFEQFFGPGTRLTVL.

Ten or more counts support this clonotype. The genes are TRBV2 and TRBJ2-7; the match to TRBD2 covers 13 bases. The CDR3 loop spans 16 amino acids. CDR1 is SNHLY, CDR2 FYNNEI, per germline. V was clipped by 5 bases and J by 4 bases; unmatched bases: 8. DNA for the CDR3: TGTGCCAGCAGTACACGACTAGCGGGAGGAGTATACGAGCAGTACTTC. Residues: CASSTRLAGGVYEQYF.

There are many counts of this clonotype. The CDR3 DNA reads as TGTGCCAGCAGCTTAAATTGGGGCGATGAGCAGTTCTTC. Protein sequence: CASSLNWGDEQFF. V is TRBV7-2 and J is TRBJ2-1; weak D call: TRBD1 (5 bases). With 2 bases removed from V and 8 bases from J, the gap between germline ends came to 10 bases. Per germline, CDR1 SGHTA and CDR2 FQGNSA. The CDR3 has 13 amino acids.

On this clonotype: A much larger clone sits a single nucleotide away, making a read error possible. The CDR3 ends on some other residue instead of the conserved phenylalanine or tryptophan, so this is likely a read error. The chain links TRBV20-1 to TRBJ2-3; a weak D match, TRBD1 (7 bases). V was cut by 1 base and J by 3 bases, with 11 bases left in between. From germline, CDR1 is DFQATT and CDR2 SNEGSKA (reference sequence). This CDR3 is built from 14 residues. CDR3 region: CSARVRGRTDTQYL. The CDR3 nucleotides are TGCAGTGCTAGAGTCAGGGGGAGGACAGATACGCAGTATTTG.

This clonotype was observed many times. J is TRBJ2-1 and V is TRBV19; the D gene is possibly TRBD2 (6 bases). V was cut by 0 bases and J by 5 bases, with 17 bases left in between. CDR1 is LNHDA and CDR2 is SQIVND in the germline V gene (reference sequence). The CDR3 length is 17 residues. The CDR3 protein is CASSIDTGLPFHNEQFF. The CDR3 nucleotides are TGTGCCAGTAGTATAGATACAGGACTACCCTTCCACAATGAGCAGTTCTTC. The full variable domain, completed using reference TRBV19 and TRBJ2-1, is DGGITQSPKYLFRKEGQNVTLSCEQNLNHDAMYWYRQDPGQGLRLIYYSQIVNDFQKGDIAEGYSVSREKKESFPLTVTSAQKNPTAFYLCASSIDTGLPFHNEQFFGPGTRLTVL.